The present T cell receptor beta chain was sequenced within a study of cytomegalovirus exposure and HLA in healthy donors. The primer mix had 60 Vbeta and 13 Jbeta primers. The repertoire was sequenced with immunoSEQ multiplex PCR; TCRdb's copy has only in-frame clones and lacks some. The data hold roughly 140,000 clones, with about four fifths observed a single time. Study-wide results and caveats: Analyses of presence/absence relied on an assumption of roughly uniform sequencing depth across donors.

As to this clone: Antigen specificity is unknown.

This CDR3 is built from 10 residues. Looked up from germline, CDR1 is SGHRS and CDR2 is YFSETQ. This sequence originates from a woman younger than 30 in good health and CMV-seropositive. The specimen was PBMCs. The genes are TRBV5-1 and TRBJ2-7; TRBD2 is a possible D gene (6 bases). The CDR3 loop is CASSLWQGGV. The CDR3 nucleotides are TGCGCCAGCAGCTTGTGGCAGGGAGGTGTC.